A selection of T cell receptor beta chains follows, all from one sample in a study of OX40 agonist ivuxolimab in advanced cancers. Assay: immunoSEQ multiplex PCR; the TCRdb copy retains only in-frame clones and omits some. The top ten clones hold over 6% of a sample with 45,000 to 65,000 clones, roughly 90% of them seen once. The sample was CD4+ or CD8+ T cells sorted from blood, taken in a trial of the OX40 agonist ivuxolimab. These TCRs come from an adult with an advanced solid tumor such as melanoma, head and neck, liver or kidney cancer. Both conserved end residues are part of each CDR3. D genes are given only for firm matches. Some rows mark clone size as missing; the rest say once, few, many or name a class of expanded clone.

CDR3	DNA	D	J	V	size
CASSFQRTPSYNEQFF	TGTGCCAGCAGTTTCCAACGGACTCCGTCCTACAATGAGCAGTTCTTC	-	TRBJ2-1	TRBV28	-
CAISEVTRNTEAFF	TGTGCCATCAGTGAGGTGACAAGGAACACTGAAGCTTTCTTT	-	TRBJ1-1	TRBV10-3	-
CASSSGLGNTGELFF	TGTGCCAGCAGCTCGGGACTAGGGAACACCGGGGAGCTGTTTTTT	TRBD2	TRBJ2-2	TRBV7-3	-
CASSPRQAPYEQYF	TGTGCCAGCTCACCGAGACAGGCACCCTACGAGCAGTACTTC	-	TRBJ2-7	TRBV18	-
CASSTDRYEQYF	TGTGCCAGCAGCACTGACCGCTACGAGCAGTACTTC	-	TRBJ2-7	TRBV5-4	-
CASSLGRARGNTEAFF	TGTGCCAGCAGCCTAGGCCGGGCGCGTGGGAACACTGAAGCTTTCTTT	-	TRBJ1-1	TRBV27	-
CASSRTGTPQIGQYF	TGTGCCAGCAGCCGAACCGGGACCCCCCAAATCGGGCAGTACTTC	-	TRBJ2-7	TRBV25-1	-
CASSRRQGTCLF	TGTGCCAGCAGCCGAAGACAGGGAACTTGTTTGTTT	TRBD1	TRBJ1-3	TRBV28	-
CASSVGQGGTGELFF	TGTGCCAGCAGTGTGGGACAGGGGGGCACCGGGGAGCTGTTTTTT	TRBD1	TRBJ2-2	TRBV2	-
CASSLAGYNGQETQYF	TGCGCCAGCAGCTTGGCCGGCTATAATGGGCAAGAGACCCAGTACTTC	-	TRBJ2-5	TRBV5-1	-
CASSFNRGRSEAFF	TGTGCCAGCAGCTTTAACAGGGGGCGATCCGAAGCTTTCTTT	TRBD1	TRBJ1-1	TRBV6-5	-
CASSYGVLGTEAFF	TGTGCCAGCAGTTACGGGGTTCTGGGAACTGAAGCTTTCTTT	-	TRBJ1-1	TRBV27	-
CASSVNTEAFF	TGTGCCAGCAGTGTTAACACTGAAGCTTTCTTT	-	TRBJ1-1	TRBV28	-
CASSSGLAETYEQYF	TGTGCCAGCTCCTCGGGACTAGCGGAAACCTACGAGCAGTACTTC	TRBD2	TRBJ2-7	TRBV18	-
CAWSVRGQGAWRGANVLTF	TGTGCCTGGAGTGTACGGGGACAGGGGGCGTGGCGTGGGGCCAACGTCCTGACTTTC	TRBD1	TRBJ2-6	TRBV30	-
CASSLVQTYGYTF	TGTGCCAGCAGCTTGGTCCAGACCTATGGCTACACCTTC	-	TRBJ1-2	TRBV5-8	-
CASSVSYEKLFF	TGTGCCAGCAGTGTGTCCTATGAAAAACTGTTTTTT	-	TRBJ1-4	TRBV6-1	-
CASSLGEGTEAFF	TGTGCCAGCAGTTTAGGGGAGGGGACTGAAGCTTTCTTT	-	TRBJ1-1	TRBV27	-
CASSLDGASTDTQYF	TGCGCCAGCAGCTTGGACGGCGCGAGCACAGATACGCAGTATTTT	-	TRBJ2-3	TRBV5-1	-
CASAGGGGYTF	TGTGCCAGCGCAGGAGGGGGCGGCTACACCTTC	TRBD1	TRBJ1-2	TRBV6-5	few
CASSSHPGQAQRVYF	TGTGCCAGCAGCTCACATCCGGGACAGGCCCAGCGGGTTTACTTC	TRBD1	TRBJ2-5	TRBV11-2	-
CASSQEGGGLQHF	TGCGCCAGCAGCCAAGAAGGGGGCGGCCTCCAGCATTTT	TRBD1	TRBJ1-5	TRBV4-1	-
CASSGPGGQGNSPLHF	TGTGCCAGCAGTGGACCCGGGGGACAGGGAAATTCACCCCTCCACTTT	TRBD1	TRBJ1-6	TRBV25-1	-
CASSPPGSLGYEQYF	TGTGCCAGCTCACCACCGGGCTCCTTGGGATACGAGCAGTACTTC	-	TRBJ2-7	TRBV18	-
CASSASRGQGGYGYTF	TGTGCCAGCAGTGCTTCAAGAGGACAGGGGGGATATGGCTACACCTTC	TRBD1	TRBJ1-2	TRBV28	-
CASSPSRTNYGYTF	TGTGCCAGCTCACCCTCGAGAACTAACTATGGCTACACCTTC	-	TRBJ1-2	TRBV18	-
CAISETQGNSPLHF	TGTGCCATCAGTGAGACGCAGGGAAATTCACCCCTCCACTTT	-	TRBJ1-6	TRBV10-3	-
CASSRPLGGQGANYGYTF	TGTGCCAGCAGCCGACCCCTCGGAGGACAGGGCGCTAACTATGGCTACACCTTC	TRBD1	TRBJ1-2	TRBV4-2	-
CASSPLEHYEQYF	TGTGCCAGCTCACCACTAGAACACTACGAGCAGTACTTC	-	TRBJ2-7	TRBV18	-
CASSLPGGATAGNTIYF	TGTGCCAGCAGCTTACCCGGGGGGGCCACAGCGGGAAACACCATATATTTT	-	TRBJ1-3	TRBV7-8	-
CASSRTGARAETQYF	TGTGCCAGCAGCCGTACAGGGGCTCGAGCAGAGACCCAGTACTTC	TRBD1	TRBJ2-5	TRBV28	-
CASSLQGTSYEQYF	TGTGCCAGTAGTCTACAGGGTACTTCCTACGAGCAGTACTTC	-	TRBJ2-7	TRBV19	few
CASRRVQETQYF	TGCGCCAGCAGACGGGTCCAAGAGACCCAGTACTTC	-	TRBJ2-5	TRBV5-1	once
CASRAVYSGNTIYF	TGTGCCAGCAGAGCGGTTTACTCTGGAAACACCATATATTTT	-	TRBJ1-3	TRBV6-1	-
CASSSGLAGGKNEQFF	TGTGCCAGCAGCTCGGGACTAGCGGGAGGAAAGAATGAGCAGTTCTTC	TRBD2	TRBJ2-1	TRBV11-3	-
CASSESNITPQHF	TGTGCCAGCAGTGAAAGTAACATTACGCCCCAGCATTTT	-	TRBJ1-5	TRBV2	-
CSAQLAGEQYF	TGCAGTGCTCAACTAGCCGGAGAGCAGTACTTC	-	TRBJ2-7	TRBV20-1	-
CASKEGGGPVEKSFF	TGTGCCAGCAAGGAGGGGGGCGGGCCGGTGGAGAAGTCTTTCTTT	-	TRBJ1-1	TRBV27	-
CASSQALRTGIETQYF	TGCGCCAGCAGCCAAGCTCTTCGGACAGGGATTGAGACCCAGTACTTC	TRBD1	TRBJ2-5	TRBV4-1	-
CSVGERQAETQYF	TGCAGCGTTGGGGAGAGGCAGGCAGAGACCCAGTACTTC	-	TRBJ2-5	TRBV29-1	-
CAWRHRGQNYGYTF	TGTGCCTGGAGGCACAGGGGGCAAAACTATGGCTACACCTTC	TRBD1	TRBJ1-2	TRBV30	-
CASSTPGTDREAFF	TGTGCCAGCAGTACTCCCGGGACAGACAGAGAAGCTTTCTTT	TRBD1	TRBJ1-1	TRBV28	few